This T cell receptor (beta chain) is from a study of T cell responses to AZD1222 COVID-19 vaccine. Regarding the study as a whole: Along spike, vaccine-associated CD4 TCRs were found throughout, with dominance at 160-218 and 743-854. Among those given AZD1222, only six or seven were seropositive at baseline.

V shed 3 bases and J shed 2 bases, with 9 bases lying between them. CDR3 length: 14 residues. Germline CDR1 is LGHDT and CDR2 is YNNKEL (reference sequence). Turning to this clone: No antigen is known for it.

The repertoire was sequenced with immunoSEQ multiplex PCR; TCRdb's copy has only in-frame clones and lacks some. The data contain fewer than 150,000 clones, roughly 92% of them singletons. This TCR was recovered from an adult who received the AZD1222 COVID-19 vaccine. The rearrangement links TRBV3-1 (or the pseudogene TRBV3-2) to TRBJ2-3, with D tentatively TRBD2 (6 bases). The sequencing used peripheral blood, collected 28 days after the second AZD1222 dose. CDR3 bases: TGTGCCAGCAGCCAGGGACTGATCACAGATACGCAGTATTTT. Translating it yields CASSQGLITDTQYF.